A selection of T cell receptor beta chains follows, all from one sample in a study of identical twins. TCRdb fed the 5' RACE reads into MiXCR, producing one record per CDR3 protein. Among fewer than 900,000 distinct CDR3 sequences listed, around 21% were seen once. These data also formed part of another study, on T cells expressing NK-cell markers.

The sequenced sample was PBMCs. Receptors originate from a woman aged 18-30 years in good health. Both conserved end residues are part of each CDR3. Each record gives: J gene, V gene, clone size, D gene, CDR3 DNA, CDR3 protein. D genes are given only for firm matches. Where a row states a size, it is once, few, many or the class of an expanded clone; other rows omit it.

>TRBJ1-2|TRBV12-3/TRBV12-4|.|.
TGTGCCACGTCGCTCGGGGGGGCCGGTACCGGCTATGGCTACACCTTC
CATSLGGAGTGYGYTF
>TRBJ1-1|TRBV20-1|few|.
TGCAGTGCTAGACACAGGGTAAGAACCACTGAAGCTTTCTTT
CSARHRVRTTEAFF
>TRBJ1-5|TRBV10-2|few|.
TGCGCCAGCAGTGAGTCGAAAGTAGGCAATCAGCCCCAGCATTTT
CASSESKVGNQPQHF
>TRBJ1-3|TRBV6-1|.|TRBD1
TGTGCCAGCGCTAGGGGACAGGGGGCGCTTGGAAACACCATATATTTT
CASARGQGALGNTIYF
>TRBJ2-1|TRBV20-1|few|.
TGCAGTGCCGACAAGAGCTCCTACAATGAGCAGTTCTTC
CSADKSSYNEQFF
>TRBJ2-7|TRBV5-1|many|.
TGCGCCAGCAGCTGGGACAACTACGAGCAGTACTTC
CASSWDNYEQYF
>TRBJ2-5|TRBV3-1|.|.
TGTGCCAGCAGTACAATTTCACCGTGGACTTCAGACGAGACCCAGTACTTC
CASSTISPWTSDETQYF
>TRBJ1-1|TRBV12-3/TRBV12-4|many|.
TGTGCCTCCCAGGGGCCAGATCAGACTGAAGCTTTCTTT
CASQGPDQTEAFF
>TRBJ2-1|TRBV19|.|.
TGTGCCAGTAGCGGGGTCCTCGTCAATGAGCAGTTCTTC
CASSGVLVNEQFF
>TRBJ2-3|TRBV6-6|many|.
TGTGCCAGTAAAGACAGCACAGATACGCAGTATTTT
CASKDSTDTQYF
>TRBJ1-6|TRBV20-1|few|.
TGCAGTGCCGGGTTTTCCGCGGCATCACCCCTCCACTTT
CSAGFSAASPLHF
>TRBJ2-3|TRBV5-1|few|.
TGCGCCAGCAGCGGAGGGCGCCGCACAGATACGCAGTATTTT
CASSGGRRTDTQYF
>TRBJ2-4|TRBV11-2|.|TRBD1
TGTGCCAGCAGCCCACCGTTGAGGGGGCCCCTAGCCAAAAACATTCAGTACTTC
CASSPPLRGPLAKNIQYF
>TRBJ1-1|TRBV7-7|many|.
TGTGCTAGCAGCTTAGACAGGTTGGACACTGAAGCTTTCTTT
CASSLDRLDTEAFF
>TRBJ2-7|TRBV5-5|few|.
TGTGCCAGCAGCTTGGGTCCAGGGATGATCTCCTACGAGCAGTACTTC
CASSLGPGMISYEQYF
>TRBJ2-3|TRBV20-1|.|TRBD2
TGCAGTGCTGTTAGCGGGGGGGCCATAGATACGCAGTATTTT
CSAVSGGAIDTQYF
>TRBJ2-7|TRBV12-3/TRBV12-4|many|.
TGTGCCAGCAGTTTAGGAGACTTCGGGGGCTACGAGCAGTACTTC
CASSLGDFGGYEQYF
>TRBJ2-5|TRBV5-1|few|.
TGCGCCAGCAGCTCGCATACCACAGGACAAGAGACCCAGTACTTC
CASSSHTTGQETQYF
>TRBJ2-2|TRBV9|.|.
TGTGCCAGCAGCCGCGAGGGCCCAACATCCGGGGAGCTGTTTTTT
CASSREGPTSGELFF
>TRBJ2-7|TRBV11-2|.|.
TGTGCCAGCAGCTTCTTCGGGGGGCCAGCCTACGAGCAGTACTTC
CASSFFGGPAYEQYF
>TRBJ2-7|TRBV20-1|few|.
TGCAGTGCTGGGGACGGTCACTACGAGCAGTACTTC
CSAGDGHYEQYF
>TRBJ1-2|TRBV12-3/TRBV12-4|many|.
TGTGCCAGCAGCCTCACGGGAGCGAGTTATGGCTACACCTTC
CASSLTGASYGYTF
>TRBJ1-1|TRBV6-5|.|.
TGTGCCAGCAGTTACAACCCGGAAAGTGAAGCTTTCTTT
CASSYNPESEAFF
>TRBJ2-3|TRBV20-1|.|TRBD2
TGCAGTGCTCCGACTAGCGGGAGGACAGGAGATACGCAGTATTTT
CSAPTSGRTGDTQYF
>TRBJ2-7|TRBV20-1|.|TRBD2
TGCAGTGCTAGAGGGGTCCAGCGGGGCTCCTACGAGCAGTACTTC
CSARGVQRGSYEQYF
>TRBJ2-2|TRBV11-3|.|.
TGTGCCAGCCGGCTAGCGTTAGAAACCGGGGAGCTGTTTTTT
CASRLALETGELFF
>TRBJ2-5|TRBV7-9|.|.
TGTGCCAGCAATGCGGGGTTGGGGGCCCAGTACTTC
CASNAGLGAQYF
>TRBJ2-1|TRBV6-1|few|.
TGTGCCAGCAGGGGTTCCTACTTCTACAATGAGCAGTTCTTC
CASRGSYFYNEQFF
>TRBJ2-1|TRBV20-1|.|TRBD2
TGCAGTGCTAGCTATTTAGCGGGAGAATGGGGTGAGCAGTTCTTC
CSASYLAGEWGEQFF
>TRBJ1-1|TRBV7-9|few|.
TGTGCCAGCGTACTTAGGGGGGGCACTGAAGCTTTCTTT
CASVLRGGTEAFF
>TRBJ2-2|TRBV20-1|.|.
TGCAGTGCTAGGGGGTCGAACACCGGGGAGCTGTTTTTT
CSARGSNTGELFF
>TRBJ1-4|TRBV29-1|few|.
TGCAGCGTTTACGAGCGGGGAGGGAATGAAAAACTGTTTTTT
CSVYERGGNEKLFF
>TRBJ2-7|TRBV20-1|.|TRBD2
TGCAGTGCTAGAGATCCGGGCGGGAGGGTCTACGAGCAGTACTTC
CSARDPGGRVYEQYF
>TRBJ2-5|TRBV20-1|few|.
TGCAGTGCTAGGCCGATTGGCTGGTACCAAGAGACCCAGTACTTC
CSARPIGWYQETQYF
>TRBJ2-1|TRBV9|few|TRBD2
TGTGCCAGCAGCCCAGGACTAGCGGGCCCGAGCTCCTACAATGAGCAGTTCTTC
CASSPGLAGPSSYNEQFF
>TRBJ2-7|TRBV3-1|few|.
TGTGCCAGCAGCCAAGGTCCCACCGGCAGGGTATTC
CASSQGPTGRVF
>TRBJ2-5|TRBV2|many|.
TGTGCCACGGAGAAGATAGGGGACCAAGAGACCCAGTACTTC
CATEKIGDQETQYF
>TRBJ1-3|TRBV7-9|once|.
TGTGCCAGCGGCGACGGTGGCTCTGGAAACACCATATATTTT
CASGDGGSGNTIYF
>TRBJ2-3|TRBV24-1|few|.
TGTGCCACCAGTGATTCCGTAGATACGCAGTATTTT
CATSDSVDTQYF
>TRBJ2-7|TRBV27|.|.
TGTGCCAGCAGTTTAAATCGGGGTTCCAACGAGCAGTACTTC
CASSLNRGSNEQYF
>TRBJ2-7|TRBV6-8|.|.
TGTGCCAGCCCCACCATCCGGGAATTCTACGAGCAGTACTTC
CASPTIREFYEQYF
>TRBJ1-1|TRBV29-1|few|.
TGCAGCGTTGGTAGGCTGGGGGCGAACACTGAAGCTTTCTTT
CSVGRLGANTEAFF
>TRBJ2-7|TRBV27|few|.
TGTGCCAGCAGTTTAAATGGGAATCAGTACGAGCAGTACTTC
CASSLNGNQYEQYF
>TRBJ2-3|TRBV7-2|few|.
TGTGCCAGCAGCTTAGCGACGAGACAGGCCACAGATACGCAGTATTTT
CASSLATRQATDTQYF
>TRBJ2-2|TRBV20-1|few|TRBD2
TGCAGTGCTAGATATAGGGGACTAGCGGGAGGTATCACCGGGGAGCTGTTTTTT
CSARYRGLAGGITGELFF
>TRBJ2-2|TRBV5-1|.|TRBD1
TGCGCCAGCAGTAGGAGGACAGGGTGGACCGGGGAGCTGTTTTTT
CASSRRTGWTGELFF
>TRBJ2-1|TRBV3-1|.|TRBD2
TGTGCCAGCAGCCTTCTAACTAGCGGGAGAGCGGGTGAGCAGTTCTTC
CASSLLTSGRAGEQFF
>TRBJ2-5|TRBV5-1|.|TRBD2
TGCGCCAGCAGCTCGACACCTAGCGGGGAAGAGACCCAGTACTTC
CASSSTPSGEETQYF
>TRBJ2-1|TRBV20-1|many|TRBD2
TGCAGTGCCCCCCCTAGCGGGAGGATGTATGAGCAGTTCTTC
CSAPPSGRMYEQFF
>TRBJ2-7|TRBV7-2|few|.
TGTGCCACCCGGGGGTCGCGCGAGCAGTACTTC
CATRGSREQYF
>TRBJ1-1|TRBV12-3/TRBV12-4|few|.
TGTGCCAGCAGTTTCGGGGTACGCACTGAAGCTTTCTTT
CASSFGVRTEAFF
>TRBJ2-2|TRBV6-1|few|.
TGTGCCAGCAGCCGGATGGAGACCGGGGAGCTGTTTTTT
CASSRMETGELFF
>TRBJ2-5|TRBV3-1|many|.
TGTGCCAGCAGCCAACCCGGGACATTGGAGACCCAGTACTTC
CASSQPGTLETQYF
>TRBJ1-2|TRBV18|.|.
TGTGCCAGCTCACCTTCAGACAGCGCCCTCACTATTAACTATGGCTACACCTTC
CASSPSDSALTINYGYTF
>TRBJ2-5|TRBV4-1|.|.
TGCGCCAGCAGCCTAATGGGGGGAGCCGGGGGAGAGACCCAGTACTTC
CASSLMGGAGGETQYF
>TRBJ2-1|TRBV5-5|.|TRBD2
TGTGCCAGCAGCTTCACTAGCGGGAGCGCTGAGCAGTTCTTC
CASSFTSGSAEQFF
>TRBJ2-1|TRBV12-3/TRBV12-4|many|TRBD2
TGTGCCAGCGGAAACAGCGGGAGGTGGACCTACAATGAGCAGTTCTTC
CASGNSGRWTYNEQFF
>TRBJ2-2|TRBV6-5|few|TRBD2
TGTGCCAGCACTTCTAGCGGGGATGACACCGGGGAGCTGTTTTTT
CASTSSGDDTGELFF
>TRBJ2-7|TRBV20-1|few|TRBD1
TGCAGTGCTAGAGATCAGGACAGGGGATTAAGCGAGCAGTACTTC
CSARDQDRGLSEQYF